Each of the 2 T cell receptor beta chains below was sequenced from the same sample in a study of OX40 agonist ivuxolimab in advanced cancers. TCRdb's copy holds only in-frame clones and misses some; the assay was immunoSEQ multiplex PCR. This sample has some 17,000 clones, with 80% to 95% found just once. The material sequenced was CD4+ or CD8+ T cells sorted from blood, taken in a trial of the OX40 agonist ivuxolimab. The receptors stem from an adult with an advanced solid tumor such as melanoma, head and neck, liver or kidney cancer.

Regarding this clone: The same CDR3 arises from other DNA sequences in this sample as well. This chain links TRBV11-2 with TRBJ2-7; TRBD1 aligns across 9 bases. This CDR3 is 14 amino acids long. With V trimmed by 3 bases and J by 5 bases, 5 bases remained unmatched. CDR1 SGHAT and CDR2 FQNNGV come from the germline V gene. The CDR3 sequence is CASSLAQGAHEQYF. The CDR3 DNA is TGTGCCAGCAGCTTGGCACAGGGGGCCCACGAGCAGTACTTC.

The chain uses TRBV5-6 and TRBJ2-2; D is perhaps TRBD1 (6 bases). From germline, CDR1 is SGHDT and CDR2 YYEEEE. V gave up 1 base and J gave up 6 bases, with 7 bases separating them. The CDR3 runs to 13 residues. CDR3 sequence (DNA): TGTGCCAGCAGCTTGACAGGGCCCGGGGAGCTGTTTTTT. Residues: CASSLTGPGELFF.